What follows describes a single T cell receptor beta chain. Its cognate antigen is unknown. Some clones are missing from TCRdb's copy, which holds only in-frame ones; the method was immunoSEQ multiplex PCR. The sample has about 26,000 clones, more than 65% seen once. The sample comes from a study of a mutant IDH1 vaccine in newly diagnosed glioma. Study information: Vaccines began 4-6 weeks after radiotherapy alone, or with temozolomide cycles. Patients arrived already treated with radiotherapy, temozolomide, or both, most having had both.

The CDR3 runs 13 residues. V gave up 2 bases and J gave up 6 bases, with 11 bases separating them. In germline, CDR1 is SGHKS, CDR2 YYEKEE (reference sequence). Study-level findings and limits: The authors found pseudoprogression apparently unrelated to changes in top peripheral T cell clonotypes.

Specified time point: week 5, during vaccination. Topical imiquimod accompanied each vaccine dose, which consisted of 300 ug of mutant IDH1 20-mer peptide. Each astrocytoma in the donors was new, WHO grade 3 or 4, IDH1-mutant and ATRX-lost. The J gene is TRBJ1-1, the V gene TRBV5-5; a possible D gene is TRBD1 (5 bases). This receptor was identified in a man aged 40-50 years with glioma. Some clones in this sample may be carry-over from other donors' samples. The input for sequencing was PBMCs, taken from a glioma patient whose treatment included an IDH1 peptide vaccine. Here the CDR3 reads CASSFREWAEAFF. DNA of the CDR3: TGTGCCAGCAGCTTCAGGGAGTGGGCTGAAGCTTTCTTT.